By share, the clone carrying this TCR beta chain ranks as medium-sized. What it recognizes is unknown. One junction end does not reproduce the germline sequence, and a read error may be involved. The data derive from a study of T cells generated in artificial thymic organoids. The organoids combined MS5 murine stromal cells carrying human DLL1 with human hematopoietic stem and progenitor cells. The seeding cells were CD34+CD3- hematopoietic stem and progenitor cells purified by FACS to remove T cells. Organoid and thymic CD3+TCRαβ+CD8 single positive cells were FACS sorted. TCRalpha and TCRbeta libraries were amplified separately by semi-nested PCR with TRAC or TRBC reverse primers. TCRdb redid the calling of the 5' RACE reads with MiXCR, one entry per CDR3 protein. Of under 7,000 distinct CDR3 sequences listed, around 25% are singletons. The sample consisted of naive CD8+ T cells grown in artificial thymic organoids from cord blood stem and progenitor cells. Subset denoted: CD3+TCRalphabeta+CD8SP T cells; for blood, CD45RO-CCR7+ naive CD8+ T cells. The clonotype comes from a human donor who gave cord blood stem cells for thymic organoid culture, a cardiac surgery patient who gave postnatal thymus, or a blood donor (not recorded which).

The CDR3 coding sequence is TGTGCCGTCAGTGACCCGAGCGTAGGGGGTCAGCCCCAGCATTTT. Protein sequence: CAVSDPSVGGQPQHF. The V and J genes are TRBV10-3 and TRBJ1-5; possibly TRBD1 for D (6 bases). The CDR3 runs to 15 residues. The germline gives CDR1 ENHRY, CDR2 SYGVKD.